The sequence of this TCR beta chain was determined in a study of a mutant IDH1 vaccine in newly diagnosed glioma. Profiled with immunoSEQ multiplex PCR; TCRdb holds only in-frame clones, not every one. Of 40,000 to 50,000 clones in the sample, approximately 85% were seen once. This clone was counted between two and nine times. As yet, its antigen is unknown. Time point defined: week 5, during vaccination. The investigators gave 300 ug of mutant IDH1 20-mer peptide in each vaccine dose, together with topical imiquimod. The sequences come from PBMCs, collected from a glioma patient whose treatment included an IDH1 peptide vaccine. The source is a man aged 40-49 years with glioma.

The DNA of the CDR3 is TGCGCCAGCAGCTTGGGGGCAACTAATGAAAAACTGTTTTTT. Its translation: CASSLGATNEKLFF. This chain links TRBV5-1 with TRBJ1-4; D is undetermined. V gave up 0 bases and J gave up 0 bases, with 3 bases separating them. Germline-derived CDR1 and CDR2 are SGHRS and YFSETQ. CDR3 length: 14 amino acids. The full variable domain, with the rest looked up from reference TRBV5-1 and TRBJ1-4, is KAGVTQTPRYLIKTRGQQVTLSCSPISGHRSVSWYQQTPGQGLQFLFEYFSETQRNKGNFPGRFSGRQFSNSRSEMNVSTLELGDSALYLCASSLGATNEKLFFGSGTQLSVL.